This TCR beta chain was sequenced during a study of T cell changes during pregnancy in multiple sclerosis (dated by TCRdb to about 2019). Regarding the research as a whole: The study examined how the T cell repertoire changed over the course of pregnancy in women with multiple sclerosis.

The receptor library was made with the immunoSEQ multiplex PCR assay. Not all clones reach the TCRdb copy of this immuneACCESS table, which keeps in-frame sequences only. Checked studies attribute under half of the gap to unresolved V genes and leave the rest unexplained. The sample data list approximately 60,000 clones, and 90% to 95% of these were observed just once. Roughly 0.35% of the sample lies in the top ten. As for this clone: The clone's antigen remains unknown. No qualities accompany the bases; no much larger clone lies one base away.

There are 13 amino acids in the CDR3, from cysteine to phenylalanine inclusive. Of the read, only the CDR3 DNA is kept; its 39 bases are in frame from base 1. The germline ends are 7 bases apart after V is trimmed by 1 base and J by 9 bases. Taken from the germline V gene, the CDR1 and CDR2 loops are LGHNA and YSLEER. The V and J segments used are TRBV4-3 and TRBJ1-6; tentative D gene TRBD1, with 5 bases matching. This clonotype was sampled from a female donor with multiple sclerosis, enrolled in a pregnancy study. Sequenced material: CD4+ T cells from peripheral blood mononuclear cells, taken before pregnancy. CDR3 reads: CASSQVQGSPLHF. The DNA sequence follows: TGCGCCAGCAGCCAAGTCCAGGGTTCACCCCTCCACTTT.